This is a list of T cell receptor beta chains from one sample in a study of OX40 agonist ivuxolimab in advanced cancers. Profiling relied on immunoSEQ multiplex PCR, and the TCRdb table lists in-frame clones only, not all of them. The sample has 100,000 to 140,000 clones; around 93% are singletons. This specimen was CD4+ or CD8+ T cells sorted from blood, taken in a trial of the OX40 agonist ivuxolimab. These receptor sequences come from an adult with an advanced solid tumor such as melanoma, head and neck, liver or kidney cancer. CDR3s include the opening cysteine and the closing phenylalanine or tryptophan. Each record gives: J gene, D gene, V gene, clone size, CDR3 protein, CDR3 DNA. The D gene is left open where the match is weak. Size is omitted from some rows. Given values are once, few, many or a class for expanded clones.

TRBJ2-1,TRBD2,TRBV5-1,NA,CASSLGGRAYNEQFF,TGCGCCAGCAGCTTGGGCGGGAGGGCCTACAATGAGCAGTTCTTC
TRBJ2-1,NA,TRBV5-4,NA,CASSRAAGAGTYNEQFF,TGTGCCAGCAGTCGAGCGGCTGGGGCGGGAACCTACAATGAGCAGTTCTTC
TRBJ1-5,TRBD1,TRBV28,NA,CASSSPTGQPQHF,TGTGCCAGCAGTTCCCCGACAGGGCAGCCCCAGCATTTT
TRBJ1-2,NA,TRBV2,NA,CASSEELGNNGYTF,TGTGCCAGCAGTGAAGAGCTGGGGAACAATGGCTACACCTTC
TRBJ1-1,TRBD1,TRBV5-6,NA,CASSKVQGKNTEAFF,TGTGCCAGCAGCAAAGTACAGGGGAAGAACACTGAAGCTTTCTTT
TRBJ2-7,NA,TRBV29-1,few,CSVEADGYEQYF,TGCAGCGTTGAAGCCGACGGATACGAGCAGTACTTC
TRBJ1-5,TRBD1,TRBV18,NA,CASSPAGQGGNQPQHF,TGTGCCAGCTCCCCGGCGGGACAGGGAGGGAATCAGCCCCAGCATTTT
TRBJ2-7,NA,TRBV7-6,once,CASSPRGRLSSYEQYF,TGTGCCAGCAGCCCAAGGGGCAGGCTTAGCTCCTACGAGCAGTACTTC
TRBJ2-7,NA,TRBV18,NA,CASSPEAGPGGEQYF,TGTGCCAGCTCACCCGAGGCGGGGCCCGGAGGAGAGCAGTACTTC
TRBJ2-2,NA,TRBV5-1,NA,CASRQLQGNTGELFF,TGCGCCAGCAGGCAACTACAGGGGAACACCGGGGAGCTGTTTTTT
TRBJ1-1,NA,TRBV4-2,NA,CASSPLPDTTTEAFF,TGTGCCAGCAGCCCCCTCCCGGACACGACCACTGAAGCTTTCTTT
TRBJ1-1,NA,TRBV28,NA,CASSVGSPAEAFF,TGTGCCAGCAGTGTTGGGTCGCCCGCTGAAGCTTTCTTT
TRBJ1-1,TRBD1,TRBV30,NA,CAWSVTDRLEAFF,TGTGCCTGGAGTGTAACGGACAGGCTTGAAGCTTTCTTT
TRBJ1-5,NA,TRBV6-1,NA,CASTVERGHQPQHF,TGTGCCAGCACTGTAGAGAGGGGACATCAGCCCCAGCATTTT
TRBJ1-4,NA,TRBV28,once,CASSSHAPVKGEKLFF,TGTGCCAGCAGCTCGCACGCCCCAGTCAAGGGGGAAAAACTGTTTTTT
TRBJ1-2,NA,TRBV29-1,NA,CSVELGFWSGYTF,TGCAGCGTTGAACTGGGTTTTTGGTCTGGCTACACCTTC
TRBJ1-1,NA,TRBV6-5,NA,CASSYPGRSEAFF,TGTGCCAGCAGTTACCCCGGACGGTCTGAAGCTTTCTTT
TRBJ1-5,NA,TRBV27,NA,CASRYGGQFSNQPQHF,TGTGCCAGCAGGTACGGGGGCCAGTTTAGCAATCAGCCCCAGCATTTT
TRBJ2-1,NA,TRBV9,once,CASSVEGATYNEQFF,TGTGCCAGCAGCGTAGAAGGGGCCACCTACAATGAGCAGTTCTTC
TRBJ2-3,NA,TRBV7-3,NA,CASSLSKGDTQYF,TGTGCCAGCAGCTTAAGTAAGGGAGATACGCAGTATTTT
TRBJ1-1,NA,TRBV28,NA,CASSFYGTEAFF,TGTGCCAGCAGTTTTTATGGGACTGAAGCTTTCTTT
TRBJ1-1,NA,TRBV7-2,once,CASSLGPRNTEAFF,TGTGCCAGCAGCTTAGGGCCTAGGAACACTGAAGCTTTCTTT
TRBJ1-1,NA,TRBV7-2,NA,CASSSQGAKGNTEAFF,TGTGCCAGCAGCTCACAGGGTGCAAAGGGGAACACTGAAGCTTTCTTT
TRBJ1-1,NA,TRBV11-2,NA,CASSRQGRNTEAFF,TGTGCCAGCAGCCGTCAGGGGAGGAACACTGAAGCTTTCTTT
TRBJ2-7,NA,TRBV19,NA,CASSISGTRGDYEQYF,TGTGCCAGTAGTATATCGGGAACACGCGGGGACTACGAGCAGTACTTC
TRBJ2-6,TRBD1,TRBV7-2,few,CASSWPRDSRTGANVLTF,TGTGCCAGCAGCTGGCCGAGGGACAGCAGAACTGGGGCCAACGTCCTGACTTTC
TRBJ2-3,TRBD2,TRBV7-2,NA,CASSRGRTNTDTQYF,TGTGCCAGCAGCCGCGGGAGGACCAACACAGATACGCAGTATTTT
TRBJ2-3,NA,TRBV29-1,NA,CSVDVGLEDTQYF,TGCAGCGTTGATGTGGGTTTAGAAGATACGCAGTATTTT